A single sample gave rise to the 24 T cell receptor beta chains below, sequenced in a study of blood T cell repertoires in COVID-19. Some clones are missing from TCRdb's copy, which holds only in-frame ones; the method was immunoSEQ multiplex PCR. The data show 130,000 to 150,000 clones, more than 70% seen once. Sequencing was carried out using PBMCs or T cells enriched from blood (not recorded which). These receptors were taken from a man aged 35-49 years with acute COVID-19.

The chain links TRBV11-2 to TRBJ2-3, with D perhaps TRBD2 (5 bases). From germline, CDR1 is SGHAT and CDR2 FQNNGV. The CDR3 spans 16 residues. Trimming stripped 5 bases from V and 0 bases from J, with 15 bases between. The CDR3 DNA reads TGTGCCAGCAGCCGACATGTAGCGTCTAGCACAGATACGCAGTATTTT. The encoded protein is CASSRHVASSTDTQYF. The entire variable domain, with the rest obtained from reference TRBV11-2 and TRBJ2-3, is as follows: EAGVAQSPRYKIIEKRQSVAFWCNPISGHATLYWYQQILGQGPKLLIQFQNNGVVDDSQLPKDRFSAERLKGVDSTLKIQPAKLEDSAVYLCASSRHVASSTDTQYFGPGTRLTVL.

J is TRBJ1-5 and V is TRBV7-2, with D perhaps TRBD1 (5 bases). V gave up 3 bases and J gave up 5 bases, with 11 bases separating them. CDR1 and CDR2 (germline): SGHTA, FQGNSA. CDR3 size: 14 residues. The CDR3 region is CASSLAGMDQPQHF. In DNA, the CDR3 is TGTGCCAGCAGCTTGGCAGGGATGGATCAGCCCCAGCATTTT. Drawing the rest from reference TRBV7-2 and TRBJ1-5, the complete variable domain is GAGVSQSPSNKVTEKGKDVELRCDPISGHTALYWYRQSLGQGLEFLIYFQGNSAPDKSGLPSDRFSAERTGGSVSTLTIQRTQQEDSAVYLCASSLAGMDQPQHFGDGTRLSIL.

V and J are TRBV9 and TRBJ2-5, with a tentative D call TRBD1 (5 bases). V lost 0 bases and J lost 4, with 13 bases in between. Germline CDR1 and CDR2: SGDLS and YYNGEE. This CDR3 comprises 15 residues. CDR3 nucleotide sequence: TGTGCCAGCAGCGTAGAAGTGCAGGGATCAGAGACCCAGTACTTC. Amino acid sequence: CASSVEVQGSETQYF.

The chain recombines TRBV6-6 with TRBJ1-5; unclear D gene. The germline V gene has CDR1 MNHNY and CDR2 SVGAGI (reference sequence). V was cut by 3 bases and J by 4 bases, with 10 bases left in between. The CDR3 is made up of 14 amino acids. CDR3 DNA: TGTGCCAGCAGTTATGAGAGAAATAATCAGCCCCAGCATTTT. Translation: CASSYERNNQPQHF.

V and J are TRBV11-2 and TRBJ2-7; D is perhaps TRBD1 (5 bases). V dropped 4 bases and J dropped 2 bases, with 12 bases sitting between them. Germline V gives CDR1 SGHAT, CDR2 FQNNGV. The CDR3 covers 14 residues. This CDR3 is CASSSSGQAYEQYF. As DNA, the CDR3 is TGTGCCAGCAGCTCAAGTGGACAAGCCTACGAGCAGTACTTC.

This clone was picked up one time. V and J are TRBV7-8 and TRBJ1-1; 7 bases are shared with TRBD1. With V trimmed by 1 base and J by 5 bases, 10 bases remained unmatched. This CDR3 has 16 amino acids. Germline CDR1 is SGHVS and CDR2 is FQNEAQ. The CDR3 loop reads CASSLGLTGSWTEAFF. The CDR3 bases are TGTGCCAGCAGCTTAGGATTGACAGGGTCTTGGACTGAAGCTTTCTTT.

Turning to this clone: The DNA is left out, because the CDR3 cannot be placed on it with certainty; the CDR3 is given as TCRdb lists it. The genes are TRBV27 and TRBJ2-1; TRBD1 was called by the table and not checked on the DNA. The V gene's germline CDR1 is MNHEY and CDR2 SMNVEV (reference sequence). The CDR3 length equals 13 residues, ends included. CDR3 loop: CASSFGAGTGKFF.

Of note for this clone: The junction shows a germline mismatch at one end, possibly a read error. The chain joins TRBV30 to TRBJ1-5; D is uncertain. The CDR3 covers 13 residues. Germline V lookup: CDR1 GTSNPN, CDR2 SVGIG (reference sequence). The CDR3 DNA sequence: TGTGCCTGGAGTCAGGCTAGCAATCGGCCCCAGCATTTT. Translation gives CAWSQASNRPQHF.

CDR3 DNA sequence: TGCAGCGTTGACCAGGGTAACTATGGCTACACCTTC. It encodes CSVDQGNYGYTF. This sequence joins TRBV29-1 and TRBJ1-2, with D possibly being TRBD1 (5 bases). CDR1 and CDR2 from the germline V gene are SQVTM and ANQGSEA. CDR3 length: 12 residues. Trimming removed 3 bases from V and 1 base from J, with 6 bases in between.

V is TRBV11-2 and J is TRBJ2-3; the match to TRBD2 covers 7 bases. Trimming cost V 4 bases and J 0 bases; bases outside gene matches: 7. The CDR3 runs 16 residues. The germline CDR1 and CDR2 sequences are SGHAT and FQNNGV. In nucleotides, the CDR3 is TGTGCCAGCAGCTCACCCTCCGGGAGGAGCACAGATACGCAGTATTTT. It is translated as CASSSPSGRSTDTQYF.

J is TRBJ2-1 and V is TRBV24-1; no reliable D call. The CDR3 contains 14 residues. The V and J ends lost 5 bases and 7 bases respectively, with 14 bases between them. The germline V gene encodes CDR1 KGHDR and CDR2 SFDVKD. CDR3 sequence reads: CATSGAYSWNEQFF. DNA of the CDR3: TGTGCCACCAGTGGGGCTTATAGTTGGAATGAGCAGTTCTTC.

The chain carries TRBV2 and TRBJ2-5; a possible D gene is TRBD2 (7 bases). The CDR3 is 16 amino acids. CDR1 and CDR2 from the germline V gene are SNHLY and FYNNEI. V lost 6 bases to trimming and J lost 1 base, with 18 bases between them. CDR3 DNA: TGTGCCAGCAGAGGGGGGGAGAAAATATTCCAAGAGACCCAGTACTTC. Amino acids: CASRGGEKIFQETQYF.

This clone was counted only a few times. V gene TRBV6-5 combines with J gene TRBJ1-1, with TRBD1 matching over 7 bases. Germline CDR1 and CDR2: MNHEY and SVGAGI. V was clipped by 7 bases and J by 7 bases; unmatched bases: 6. The CDR3 spans 12 residues. The CDR3 bases are TGTGCCAGCAACACAAACAGGGGTGAAGCTTTCTTT. Its protein is CASNTNRGEAFF.

The gene calls are TRBV4-1 and TRBJ1-6; D call uncertain. V dropped 0 bases and J dropped 3 bases, with 24 bases sitting between them. The CDR3 spans 21 residues. CDR1 and CDR2 (germline): MGHRA, YSYEKL. In DNA, the CDR3 is TGCGCCAGCAGCCAAGATCTGAGCGGGAGCCTTCAGGAGTTCTATAATTCACCCCTCCACTTT. This encodes CASSQDLSGSLQEFYNSPLHF.

CDR3 sequence reads: CASSDRGESWETQYF. The DNA of the CDR3 is TGTGCCAGCAGTGACAGGGGCGAGTCTTGGGAGACCCAGTACTTC. The gene calls are TRBV6-1 and TRBJ2-5; a possible D gene is TRBD1 (6 bases). Trimming removed 3 bases from V and 5 bases from J, with 16 bases in between. CDR3 length: 15 amino acids. Germline V gives CDR1 MNHNS, CDR2 SASEGT.

This chain links TRBV28 with TRBJ2-7; 7 nucleotides line up with TRBD1. Germline CDR1 MDHEN, CDR2 SYDVKM. The CDR3 extends over 17 amino acids. The V segment lost 4 bases and the J segment 0 bases; nucleotides outside the gene matches: 12. The CDR3 DNA reads as TGTGCCAGCAGTTCCAGGACAGGCCAGGGGACCTCCTACGAGCAGTACTTC. Amino acid sequence: CASSSRTGQGTSYEQYF.

The chain recombines TRBV9 with TRBJ2-2, with D possibly TRBD1 on 6 matching bases. CDR1 and CDR2 from the germline V gene are SGDLS and YYNGEE. This CDR3 comprises 15 residues. Trimming removed 3 bases from V and 2 bases from J, with 11 bases in between. CDR3 sequence: CASSGGQLNTGELFF. CDR3 in DNA: TGTGCCAGCAGCGGGGGACAACTTAACACCGGGGAGCTGTTTTTT.

V usage is TRBV18 and J usage is TRBJ1-3; D is possibly TRBD1 (5 bases). CDR3 length: 15 residues. Trimming shortened V by 3 bases and J by 6 bases, and 15 bases separated the two germline ends. CDR1 and CDR2 (germline): KGHSH, LQKENI. This chain's CDR3 is CASSPAQGHENTIYF. In DNA form, the CDR3 reads TGTGCCAGCTCACCGGCCCAGGGTCACGAAAACACCATATATTTT.

The gene calls are TRBV24-1 and TRBJ2-7, with D possibly TRBD1 on 5 matching bases. CDR3 length: 13 residues. Trimming cost V 3 bases and J 3 bases, with 8 bases left between them. The V gene's germline CDR1 is KGHDR and CDR2 SFDVKD. DNA for the CDR3: TGTGCCACCAGTGATAGGGGTTTCTACGAGCAGTACTTC. Protein sequence: CATSDRGFYEQYF.

This clone was counted once. The rearrangement uses TRBV5-1 and TRBJ2-7; 9 bases are shared with TRBD1. With 3 bases clipped from V and 3 bases from J, the junction kept 10 bases outside the gene matches. CDR1 and CDR2 from the germline V gene are SGHRS and YFSETQ. This CDR3 comprises 16 residues. CDR3 DNA: TGCGCCAGCAGCTCCCTCCCGGGACAGGGCCACTACGAGCAGTACTTC. Its translation is CASSSLPGQGHYEQYF.

The rearrangement joins TRBV24-1 to TRBJ2-3; TRBD1 agrees at 7 bases. Germline-derived CDR1 and CDR2 are KGHDR and SFDVKD. The CDR3 has 14 residues. The trim removed 7 bases at V and 3 bases at J, leaving 6 bases unmatched. The CDR3 coding sequence is TGTGCCACCAGCAAGGGGGCTGGTACAGATACGCAGTATTTT. Amino acid sequence: CATSKGAGTDTQYF.

The chain combines TRBV15 with TRBJ1-4; D unresolved. In germline, CDR1 is LNHNV, CDR2 YYDKDF (reference sequence). The CDR3 runs to 14 residues. The V gene lost 1 base and the J gene lost 6 bases, with 9 bases spanning the gap. CDR3 in amino acids: CATSRGEGDEKLFF. DNA of the CDR3: TGTGCCACCAGCAGAGGAGAGGGAGATGAAAAACTGTTTTTT.

Comment on this clone: At one boundary the junction diverges from the germline segment, which might be a read error. This chain uses TRBV28 with TRBJ2-3; TRBD1 aligns across 8 bases. This CDR3 is 13 amino acids long. Germline CDR1 is MDHEN and CDR2 is SYDVKM. The CDR3 DNA reads TGTGCCAGCAGGGGACAGGACACAGATGCGCAGTATTTT. Its protein product is CASRGQDTDAQYF.

The gene calls are TRBV4-3 and TRBJ2-5, with TRBD2 identical over 14 bases. Germline values: CDR1 LGHNA, CDR2 YSLEER. V lost 5 bases and J lost 4; bases outside the gene matches: 3. This CDR3 is built from 15 residues. CDR3 nucleotide sequence: TGCGCCAGCAGCTATGGGACTAGCGGGAGAGAGACCCAGTACTTC. It encodes CASSYGTSGRETQYF.